Sequencing of this T cell receptor (beta chain) was carried out in a study of blood T cell repertoires in COVID-19. Background on the study: From T cells, B-cell-depleted T cells, or PBMCs came the material, which was cDNA or gDNA.

Individuals drawn from 20 to 25 US areas were about 18 to 89 years old. Participant-reported clinical history was the basis for cohort assignment. The CDR3 spans 15 residues. Trimming took 4 bases from V and 8 from J; bases not matched to a gene: 9. Germline V gene data show CDR1 as SGHRS and CDR2 as YFSETQ. In the authors' methods: For nucleated cells, counts were estimated from reference gene primer amplification. The protocol was immunoSEQ multiplex PCR, while the TCRdb copy is restricted to in-frame clones and leaves out a portion. The V and J calls and clone size were taken over from that table, and D and trimming were inferred from the DNA. Here the sample spans some 200,000 clones, approximately 85% being singletons.

The clonotype was recovered from a man aged 40-49 years who had recovered from COVID-19. The rearrangement joins TRBV5-1 to TRBJ2-1, with TRBD2 identical over 10 bases. The sample consisted of PBMCs or T cells enriched from blood (not recorded which). Written as DNA, the CDR3 is TGCGCCAGCAGCGGGGGGCTAGCGGGAGTCCATGAGCAGTTCTTC. It codes for CASSGGLAGVHEQFF.